This T cell receptor (beta chain) was obtained from a study of blood T cell repertoires in COVID-19 (dated by TCRdb to 2020 to 2022). Describing the broader study: Samples from collaborators originated in the United States, Italy and Spain and spanned both the acute and convalescent phases of COVID-19. The material from the prospective study consisted of cDNA or gDNA derived from T cells, B-cell-depleted T cells, or PBMCs. Subjects who had been exposed to COVID-19, were actively infected with it, or had recovered from it provided the deeply sampled blood TCRbeta repertoires that made up the dataset. A freely available public database, intended as a resource for researchers studying the immune response to SARS-CoV-2, is where the repertoires were released. Samples came from the ongoing ImmuneRACE study (first 160 participants) plus 1,254 subjects from 6 global collaborators. Nearly every sample came with metadata listing a de-identified subject ID, COVID-19 status, age in years and sex. HLA class I and class II types, where available, came from metadata supplied by the sample provider rather than from assay-based typing. The investigation overall reported the following: Clinical and demographic metadata were provided uncurated, with the amount varying by source and participant.

TCRbeta CDR3 regions were amplified from genomic DNA using the immunoSEQ Assay, a bias-controlled multiplex PCR. As for the original processing: Within the assay, amplification of reference gene primers was used to estimate how many nucleated cells each sample contained. Sequence reads were collapsed and filtered to measure the absolute abundance of every unique TCRbeta CDR3 rearrangement. For each sample, productive Simpson clonality was calculated as the square root of Simpson's diversity index over productive rearrangements. In its TCRdb copy, this immuneACCESS table keeps in-frame sequences only and misses some clones. Where compared with another copy, unresolved V genes explain less than half of these, and the others have no known cause. The DNA was the basis for D and trimming; V, J and clone size are from that table. This sample is represented by around 150,000 clones; around 93% of them were singletons. In total, the top ten clones hold 4.5% to 5% of the sample.

At one collaborating source in Seattle, patients were enrolled during active infection and were followed longitudinally through the course of disease. Whole blood was collected in K2EDTA tubes by collaborating institutions according to the institutions' own protocols. For TCRbeta analysis, collaborator samples were shipped as frozen whole blood, as isolated PBMCs, or as DNA extracted from either sample type. For this clone: No cognate antigen has been identified for it. Base qualities were left out, and no much larger clone turns up one base away.

Sequenced input: peripheral blood. The TCR comes from a young man with COVID-19, enrolled during active disease.

The bases are TGTGCCAGCAGCTTGGGGCTGGGTGTTTTGGAGACCCAGTACTTC. It encodes CASSLGLGVLETQYF. The V and J genes are TRBV9 and TRBJ2-5; perhaps TRBD1 is the D gene, with 5 bases matching. Deletion took 4 bases off V and 5 bases off J, with a span of 18 bases between the germline ends. In the germline V gene, CDR1 corresponds to SGDLS and CDR2 to YYNGEE. Measured from the cysteine to the phenylalanine, the CDR3 is 15 residues long. The sequence is cut down to CDR3 DNA, 45 bases in frame from base 1. The full variable domain, with segments outside the CDR3 supplied by the reference TRBV9 and TRBJ2-5 proteins, appears as DSGVTQTPKHLITATGQRVTLRCSPRSGDLSVYWYQQSLDQGLQFLIQYYNGEERAKGNILERFSAQQFPDLHSELNLSSLELGDSALYFCASSLGLGVLETQYFGPGTRLLVL.